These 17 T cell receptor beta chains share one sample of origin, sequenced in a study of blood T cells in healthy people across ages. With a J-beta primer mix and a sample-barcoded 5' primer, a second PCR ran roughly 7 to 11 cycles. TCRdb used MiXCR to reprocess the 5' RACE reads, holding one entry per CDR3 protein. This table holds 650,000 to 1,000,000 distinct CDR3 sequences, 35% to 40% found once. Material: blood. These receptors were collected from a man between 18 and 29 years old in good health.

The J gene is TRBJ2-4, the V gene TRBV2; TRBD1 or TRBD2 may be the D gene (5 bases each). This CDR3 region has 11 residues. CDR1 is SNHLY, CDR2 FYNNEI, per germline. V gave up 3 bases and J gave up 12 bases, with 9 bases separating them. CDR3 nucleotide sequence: TGTGCCAGCAGTGATGTGGGGACTCAGTACTTC. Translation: CASSDVGTQYF.

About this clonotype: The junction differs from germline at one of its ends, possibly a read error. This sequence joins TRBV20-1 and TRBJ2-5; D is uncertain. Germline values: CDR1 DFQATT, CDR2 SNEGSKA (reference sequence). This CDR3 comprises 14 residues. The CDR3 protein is CSARDGKTQEIQYF. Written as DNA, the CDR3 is TGCAGTGCTAGAGATGGAAAGACACAAGAGATCCAGTACTTC.

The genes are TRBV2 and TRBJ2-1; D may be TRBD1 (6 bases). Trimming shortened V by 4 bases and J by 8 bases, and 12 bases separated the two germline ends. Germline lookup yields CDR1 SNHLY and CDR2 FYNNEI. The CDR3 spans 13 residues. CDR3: CASSALGGDEQFF. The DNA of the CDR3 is TGTGCCAGCAGTGCCTTAGGGGGTGATGAGCAGTTCTTC.

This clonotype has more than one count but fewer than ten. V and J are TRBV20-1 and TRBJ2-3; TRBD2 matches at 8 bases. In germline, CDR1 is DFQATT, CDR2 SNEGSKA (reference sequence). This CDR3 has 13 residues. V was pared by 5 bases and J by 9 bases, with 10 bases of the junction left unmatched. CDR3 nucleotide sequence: TGCAGTGCTGGGGACTTAGCGGGGCAGACGCAGTATTTT. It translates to CSAGDLAGQTQYF.

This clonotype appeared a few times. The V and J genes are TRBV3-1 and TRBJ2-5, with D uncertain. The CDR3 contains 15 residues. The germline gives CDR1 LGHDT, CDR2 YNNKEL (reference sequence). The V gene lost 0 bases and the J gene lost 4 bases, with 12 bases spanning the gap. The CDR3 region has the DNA TGTGCCAGCAGCCAAGATATGACCCGTCGAGAGACCCAGTACTTC. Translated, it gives CASSQDMTRRETQYF.

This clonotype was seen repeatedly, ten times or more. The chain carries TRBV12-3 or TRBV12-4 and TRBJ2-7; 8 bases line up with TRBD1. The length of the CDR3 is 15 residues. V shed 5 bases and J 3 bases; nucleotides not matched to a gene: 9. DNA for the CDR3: TGTGCCAGCAGTGGGACAGGTCCGGCCCTCTACGAGCAGTACTTC. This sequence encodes CASSGTGPALYEQYF.

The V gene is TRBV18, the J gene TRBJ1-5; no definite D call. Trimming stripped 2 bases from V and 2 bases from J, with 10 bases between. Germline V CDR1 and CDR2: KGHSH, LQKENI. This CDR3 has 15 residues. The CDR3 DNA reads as TGTGCCAGCTCACCAGTTGGCGGGGGCAATCAGCCCCAGCATTTT. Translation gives CASSPVGGGNQPQHF.

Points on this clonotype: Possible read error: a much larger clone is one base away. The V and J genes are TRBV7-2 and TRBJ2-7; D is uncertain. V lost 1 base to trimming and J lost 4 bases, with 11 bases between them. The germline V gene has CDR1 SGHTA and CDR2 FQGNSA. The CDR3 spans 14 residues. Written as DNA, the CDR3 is TGTGCCAGCAGCTTAGTGTCACAGAAATACGAGCAGTACTTC. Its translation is CASSLVSQKYEQYF.

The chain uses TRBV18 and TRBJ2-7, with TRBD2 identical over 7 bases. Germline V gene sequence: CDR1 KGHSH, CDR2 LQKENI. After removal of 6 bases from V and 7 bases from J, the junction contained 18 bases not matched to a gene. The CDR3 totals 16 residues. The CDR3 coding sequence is TGTGCCAGCTCCCTCTTAACCGGGGAGGGATACAATGAGCAGTACTTC. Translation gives CASSLLTGEGYNEQYF.

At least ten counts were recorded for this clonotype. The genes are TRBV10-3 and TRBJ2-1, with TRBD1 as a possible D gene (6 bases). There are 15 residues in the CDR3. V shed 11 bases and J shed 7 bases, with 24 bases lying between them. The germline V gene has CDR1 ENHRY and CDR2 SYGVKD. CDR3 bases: TGTGCCGTCAAAAAGGGCAGGGGCTATGTGAATGAGCAGTTCTTC. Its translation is CAVKKGRGYVNEQFF.

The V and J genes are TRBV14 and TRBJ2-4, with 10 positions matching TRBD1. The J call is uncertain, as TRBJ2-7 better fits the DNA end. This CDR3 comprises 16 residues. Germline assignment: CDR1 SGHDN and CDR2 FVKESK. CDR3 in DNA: TGTGCCAGCAGCCACCTAAGGGACAGGGGTGTCTACGAGCAGTACTTC. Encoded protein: CASSHLRDRGVYEQYF.

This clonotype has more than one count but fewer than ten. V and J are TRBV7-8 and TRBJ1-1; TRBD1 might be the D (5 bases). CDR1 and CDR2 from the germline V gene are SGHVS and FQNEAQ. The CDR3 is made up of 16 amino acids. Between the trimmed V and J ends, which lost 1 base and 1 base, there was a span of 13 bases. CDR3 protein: CASSLGEHRQNTEAFF. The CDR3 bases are TGTGCCAGCAGCTTAGGGGAGCACAGGCAGAACACTGAAGCTTTCTTT.

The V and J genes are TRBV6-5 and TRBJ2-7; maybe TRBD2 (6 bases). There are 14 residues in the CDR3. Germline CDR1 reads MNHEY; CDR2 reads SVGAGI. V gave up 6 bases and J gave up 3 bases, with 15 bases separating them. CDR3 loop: CASSPWGVGYEQYF. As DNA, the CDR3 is TGTGCCAGCAGCCCTTGGGGGGTAGGCTACGAGCAGTACTTC.

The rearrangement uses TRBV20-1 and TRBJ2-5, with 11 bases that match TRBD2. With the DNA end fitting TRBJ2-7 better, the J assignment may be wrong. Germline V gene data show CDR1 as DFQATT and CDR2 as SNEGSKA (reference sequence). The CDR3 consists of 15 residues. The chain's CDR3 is CSARETSGGRYEQYF. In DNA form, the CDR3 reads TGCAGTGCTAGAGAAACTAGCGGGGGCAGATACGAGCAGTACTTC.

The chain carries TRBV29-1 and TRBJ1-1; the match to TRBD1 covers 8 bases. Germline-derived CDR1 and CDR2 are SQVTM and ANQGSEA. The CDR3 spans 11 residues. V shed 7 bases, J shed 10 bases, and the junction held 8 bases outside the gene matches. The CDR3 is CSEGQGRGAFF. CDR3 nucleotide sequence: TGCAGCGAAGGACAGGGCCGGGGAGCTTTCTTT. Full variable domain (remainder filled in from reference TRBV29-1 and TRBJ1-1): SAVISQKPSRDICQRGTSLTIQCQVDSQVTMMFWYRQQPGQSLTLIATANQGSEATYESGFVIDKFPISRPNLTFSTLTVSNMSPEDSSIYLCSEGQGRGAFFGQGTRLTVV.

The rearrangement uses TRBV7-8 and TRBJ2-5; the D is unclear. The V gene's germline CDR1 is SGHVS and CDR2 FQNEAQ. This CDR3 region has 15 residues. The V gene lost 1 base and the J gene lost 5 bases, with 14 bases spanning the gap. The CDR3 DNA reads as TGTGCCAGCAGCTTAGGGGTCGGCCCCGGGGAGACCCAGTACTTC. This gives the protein CASSLGVGPGETQYF. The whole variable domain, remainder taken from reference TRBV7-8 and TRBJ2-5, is GAGVSQSPRYKVAKRGQDVALRCDPISGHVSLFWYQQALGQGPEFLTYFQNEAQLDKSGLPSDRFFAERPEGSVSTLKIQRTQQEDSAVYLCASSLGVGPGETQYFGPGTRLLVL.

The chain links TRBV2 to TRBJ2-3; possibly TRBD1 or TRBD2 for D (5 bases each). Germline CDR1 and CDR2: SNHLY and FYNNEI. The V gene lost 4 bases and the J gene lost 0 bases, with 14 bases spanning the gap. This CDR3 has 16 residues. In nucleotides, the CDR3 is TGTGCCAGCAGTGGGGACGGCTGGGATAGCACAGATACGCAGTATTTT. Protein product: CASSGDGWDSTDTQYF.